Below, 28 T cell receptor beta chains from the same sample are listed, as sequenced in a study of regulatory T cells in long-lasting Graves disease. Time point defined: newly diagnosed GD, antithyroid drugs for less than 3 months. The TCR library was made from RNA that had been extracted from PBMCs in TRIzol. In building TCR beta libraries, iRepertoire HTBI primers were used together with Arm-PCR of CDR3 regions. MiXCR, run by TCRdb on the multiplex PCR reads, gives a single entry per CDR3 protein. The sample lists about 310,000 distinct CDR3 sequences, about 20% occurring once. The sequencing here drew on peripheral blood mononuclear cells (PBMCs), taken at new diagnosis, from a patient treated with antithyroid drugs. The receptors derive from a female donor with Graves disease.

The chain uses TRBV11-2 and TRBJ2-2, with a possible D match to TRBD2 (6 bases). The germline CDR1 and CDR2 sequences are SGHAT and FQNNGV. V lost 3 bases and J lost 9, with 14 bases in between. CDR3 size: 14 residues. CDR3 nucleotide sequence: TGTGCCAGCAGCTTCGGGGGAGGCCCACGGGAGCTGTTTTTT. Encoded protein: CASSFGGGPRELFF. The full variable domain, rest sourced from reference TRBV11-2 and TRBJ2-2, is EAGVAQSPRYKIIEKRQSVAFWCNPISGHATLYWYQQILGQGPKLLIQFQNNGVVDDSQLPKDRFSAERLKGVDSTLKIQPAKLEDSAVYLCASSFGGGPRELFFGEGSRLTVL.

This chain uses TRBV2 with TRBJ2-5; TRBD2 agrees at 9 bases. The closer fit of TRBJ2-1 to the DNA end suggests the J call may be wrong. CDR3 length: 15 amino acids. Germline values: CDR1 SNHLY, CDR2 FYNNEI. The CDR3 spells CASSDASGTYNEQFF. CDR3 nucleotides: TGTGCCAGCAGTGACGCTAGCGGGACTTACAATGAGCAGTTCTTC.

This clonotype was recorded many times. This rearrangement joins TRBV27 to TRBJ2-1; D uncertain. The germline V gene encodes CDR1 MNHEY and CDR2 SMNVEV (reference sequence). Trimming shortened V by 3 bases and J by 0 bases, and 15 bases separated the two germline ends. The CDR3 loop spans 17 amino acids. The CDR3 region is CASSFGVATSSYNEQFF. CDR3 DNA: TGTGCCAGCAGTTTCGGTGTAGCTACAAGCTCCTACAATGAGCAGTTCTTC.

This clonotype has just a few counts. This chain links TRBV4-1 with TRBJ1-4; D unresolved. V was trimmed by 2 bases and J by 7 bases, leaving 14 bases between them. The CDR3 loop spans 15 amino acids. CDR1 and CDR2 from the germline V gene are MGHRA and YSYEKL. The CDR3 nucleotides read TGCGCCAGCAGCCAAACCAGGATTTTTGCTGAAAAACTGTTTTTT. It codes for CASSQTRIFAEKLFF.

This clonotype was seen at least ten times. V usage is TRBV2 and J usage is TRBJ2-2; 8 positions match TRBD1. This CDR3 spans 12 amino acids. V was clipped by 9 bases and J by 3 bases; unmatched bases: 0. Germline V gives CDR1 SNHLY, CDR2 FYNNEI. The CDR3 sequence is CARQGDTGELFF. CDR3 DNA sequence: TGTGCCAGACAGGGGGACACCGGGGAGCTGTTTTTT.

The chain carries TRBV9 and TRBJ2-3; 7 bases line up with TRBD1. J gave up 6 bases and V 0 bases, and 16 bases lay outside the gene matches. CDR1 and CDR2 (germline): SGDLS, YYNGEE. This CDR3 region has 18 residues. The CDR3 DNA follows: TGTGCCAGCAGCGTAGAGGGGGTCCAGACAGGGCCCACGGATACGCAGTATTTT. Its translation: CASSVEGVQTGPTDTQYF.

This clonotype was counted a few times. The genes are TRBV18 and TRBJ2-5; D perhaps matches TRBD2 (5 bases). The CDR3 length is 15 residues. The germline CDR1 and CDR2 sequences are KGHSH and LQKENI. The germline V and J ends were trimmed by 0 bases and 5 bases, with 13 bases remaining between them. The CDR3 loop is CASSPPEGSQETQYF. The CDR3 DNA reads as TGTGCCAGCTCACCACCAGAGGGATCCCAGGAGACCCAGTACTTC.

This clonotype was found many times. V is TRBV24-1 and J is TRBJ2-5, with TRBD1 identical over 8 bases. Per the germline V gene, CDR1 is KGHDR and CDR2 is SFDVKD. Germline trimming cut 3 bases from V and 5 bases from J; bases unmatched to any gene: 7. The CDR3 has 15 amino acids. CDR3 sequence: CATSDTDRAGETQYF. The CDR3 DNA reads TGTGCCACCAGTGATACGGACAGGGCGGGGGAGACCCAGTACTTC.

J is TRBJ2-1 and V is TRBV11-2; no definite D call. Trimming pared 1 base from V and 6 bases from J, leaving 7 bases between. The germline gives CDR1 SGHAT, CDR2 FQNNGV. This CDR3 is built from 13 residues. The CDR3 DNA sequence: TGTGCCAGCAGCTTAGTTATGGTCAATGAGCAGTTCTTC. Its translation: CASSLVMVNEQFF.

This clonotype was seen repeatedly, ten times or more. The chain carries TRBV11-2 and TRBJ2-7; 7 positions agree with TRBD1. Trimming removed 5 bases from V and 1 base from J; junction bases left unmatched: 14. CDR1 is SGHAT, CDR2 FQNNGV, per germline. The CDR3 length is 17 residues. CDR3 residues: CASSQQWQGGLSYEQYF. CDR3 coding DNA: TGTGCCAGCAGCCAACAATGGCAAGGGGGCCTGTCCTACGAGCAGTACTTC. The whole variable domain, filled in from reference TRBV11-2 and TRBJ2-7, reads EAGVAQSPRYKIIEKRQSVAFWCNPISGHATLYWYQQILGQGPKLLIQFQNNGVVDDSQLPKDRFSAERLKGVDSTLKIQPAKLEDSAVYLCASSQQWQGGLSYEQYFGPGTRLTVT.

There are many counts of this clonotype. V usage is TRBV15 and J usage is TRBJ2-1; 14 nucleotides agree with TRBD2. V lost 3 bases and J lost 3; bases outside the gene matches: 1. Germline V CDR1 and CDR2: LNHNV, YYDKDF (reference sequence). The CDR3 has 16 amino acids. CDR3 sequence reads: CATSSGTSGSYNEQFF. CDR3 sequence (DNA): TGTGCCACCAGCAGTGGGACTAGCGGGAGCTACAATGAGCAGTTCTTC.

This clonotype was counted ten times or more. The rearrangement links TRBV20-1 to TRBJ2-7; D not resolved. The CDR3 loop spans 13 amino acids. The germline CDR1 and CDR2 sequences are DFQATT and SNEGSKA (reference sequence). V lost 0 bases and J 0 bases, leaving 6 bases between the germline ends. CDR3 amino acids: CSARDTYSYEQYF. The CDR3 bases are TGCAGTGCTAGAGACACCTACTCCTACGAGCAGTACTTC.

This clonotype showed up many times. The genes are TRBV11-2 and TRBJ2-3, with 9 bases fitting TRBD2. Germline V gene lookup returns CDR1 SGHAT and CDR2 FQNNGV. V dropped 5 bases and J dropped 5; count of bases not matched to a gene: 5. CDR3 length: 14 amino acids. The CDR3 here is CASSPQREEDTQYF. CDR3 coding DNA: TGTGCCAGCAGCCCCCAGCGGGAGGAAGATACGCAGTATTTT.

This clonotype was observed a handful of times. The chain couples TRBV6-5 to TRBJ2-7, with D possibly TRBD2 on 5 matching bases. CDR3 size: 12 residues. Germline CDR1 is MNHEY and CDR2 is SVGAGI. Trimming removed 4 bases at V and 6 bases at J, with 10 bases between. CDR3 protein: CASSFGGPEQYF. The CDR3 DNA sequence: TGTGCCAGCAGTTTCGGCGGGCCCGAGCAGTACTTC.

A few counts support this clonotype. The genes are TRBV20-1 and TRBJ2-1; 7 positions match TRBD1. Germline V CDR1 and CDR2: DFQATT, SNEGSKA (reference sequence). Trimming removed 0 bases from V and 4 bases from J; junction bases left unmatched: 6. This CDR3 contains 15 residues. The CDR3, as DNA: TGCAGTGCTAGAGAGGAGACAGGGCCTTACAATGAGCAGTTCTTC. Its protein is CSAREETGPYNEQFF.

This clonotype was seen at least ten times. J is TRBJ1-1 and V is TRBV19; 7 bases match TRBD1. The V gene end was trimmed by 7 bases and the J gene end by 0 bases; junction bases not matched to a gene: 5. The CDR3 spans 14 residues. Looked up from germline, CDR1 is LNHDA and CDR2 is SQIVND (reference sequence). The CDR3 DNA sequence: TGTGCCAGTAATGGAGACAGGGTGAACACTGAAGCTTTCTTT. The encoded protein is CASNGDRVNTEAFF. Full variable domain (missing parts from reference TRBV19 and TRBJ1-1): DGGITQSPKYLFRKEGQNVTLSCEQNLNHDAMYWYRQDPGQGLRLIYYSQIVNDFQKGDIAEGYSVSREKKESFPLTVTSAQKNPTAFYLCASNGDRVNTEAFFGQGTRLTVV.

Many counts were recorded for this clonotype. The chain joins TRBV5-1 to TRBJ1-4; no definite D call. Germline-derived CDR1 and CDR2 are SGHRS and YFSETQ. The CDR3 length is 14 residues. Trimming stripped 4 bases from V and 5 bases from J, with 12 bases between. For the CDR3, the DNA is TGCGCCAGCAGCCCGTCAGGCATGAATGAAAAACTGTTTTTT. Translated, it gives CASSPSGMNEKLFF.

A few counts support this clonotype. V and J are TRBV5-1 and TRBJ2-7, with D perhaps TRBD2 (5 bases). Trimming pared 0 bases from V and 5 bases from J, leaving 9 bases between. This CDR3 has 13 amino acids. Germline V gives CDR1 SGHRS, CDR2 YFSETQ. DNA for the CDR3: TGCGCCAGCAGCTTGGAGGGAGTAGACGAGCAGTACTTC. This gives the protein CASSLEGVDEQYF.

Notes on this clonotype: One end of the junction does not line up with germline, which may come from a read error. The chain couples TRBV6-5 to TRBJ1-1; no clear D gene. There are 15 residues in the CDR3. Germline values: CDR1 MNHEY, CDR2 SVGAGI. In nucleotides, the CDR3 is TGTGCCAGCAGTTACTCGATTGCTGTGAACACTGAAGCTTCCTTT. Translated: CASSYSIAVNTEASF.

There are many counts of this clonotype. V usage is TRBV28 and J usage is TRBJ1-2; TRBD1 agrees at 7 bases. J lost 2 bases, V lost 6 bases, and 6 bases had no gene match. This CDR3 is built from 14 residues. Germline CDR1 and CDR2: MDHEN and SYDVKM. The CDR3 loop reads CASRRRGRNYGYTF. The CDR3 DNA reads as TGTGCCAGCAGGCGGAGGGGGCGGAACTATGGCTACACCTTC.

CDR3 protein: CASGPAGTSREQYF. The CDR3 bases are TGTGCCAGTGGCCCCGCCGGGACTAGTCGCGAGCAGTACTTC. The V and J genes are TRBV6-2 or TRBV6-3 and TRBJ2-7; TRBD2 aligns across 8 bases. Germline-derived CDR1 and CDR2 are MNHEY and SVGEGT. The J segment lost 6 bases and the V segment lost 9 bases, leaving 13 bases of the junction unmatched. This CDR3 has 14 amino acids.

This clonotype was detected ten times or more. This rearrangement joins TRBV5-6 to TRBJ2-5; D is undetermined. The germline V and J ends were trimmed by 4 bases and 2 bases, with 3 bases remaining between them. The CDR3 length is 11 residues. Germline CDR1 reads SGHDT; CDR2 reads YYEEEE. CDR3 sequence: CASSMQETQYF. DNA for the CDR3: TGTGCCAGCAGCATGCAAGAGACCCAGTACTTC.

Ten or more counts support this clonotype. This chain links TRBV20-1 with TRBJ2-5, with 12 positions matching TRBD2. The trim removed 6 bases at V and 4 bases at J, leaving 6 bases unmatched. This CDR3 region has 14 residues. From germline, CDR1 is DFQATT and CDR2 SNEGSKA (reference sequence). The CDR3 DNA is TGCAGTGCGCCGACTAGCGGGAGTACAGAGACCCAGTACTTC. This gives the protein CSAPTSGSTETQYF.

Many counts were recorded for this clonotype. The chain combines TRBV7-2 with TRBJ2-2; 8 nucleotides match TRBD2. V shed 2 bases, J shed 5 bases, and the junction held 7 bases outside the gene matches. Germline V gene lookup returns CDR1 SGHTA and CDR2 FQGNSA. This CDR3 has 16 residues. The CDR3 sequence: CASSLYPGRGTGELFF. The CDR3 nucleotides are TGTGCCAGCAGCTTATATCCCGGGAGGGGGACCGGGGAGCTGTTTTTT. Using reference TRBV7-2 and TRBJ2-2 for the parts outside the CDR3, the full variable domain is GAGVSQSPSNKVTEKGKDVELRCDPISGHTALYWYRQSLGQGLEFLIYFQGNSAPDKSGLPSDRFSAERTGGSVSTLTIQRTQQEDSAVYLCASSLYPGRGTGELFFGEGSRLTVL.

This clonotype was recorded many times. The rearrangement joins TRBV7-9 to TRBJ2-1, with 9 bases that match TRBD1. There are 13 residues in the CDR3. Trimming removed 10 bases from V and 3 bases from J; junction bases left unmatched: 4. CDR1 and CDR2 (germline): SEHNR, FQNEAQ (reference sequence). The CDR3 coding sequence is TGTGCCAACAGACAGGGGGACTACAATGAGCAGTTCTTC. It is translated as CANRQGDYNEQFF.

This clonotype was seen many times. The chain couples TRBV28 to TRBJ2-7; D is uncertain. The germline V gene encodes CDR1 MDHEN and CDR2 SYDVKM. The CDR3 consists of 14 residues. V was cut by 6 bases and J by 3 bases, with 15 bases left in between. For the CDR3, the DNA is TGTGCCAGCAGGGGCGGCCCCTACTTCTACGAGCAGTACTTC. Translation: CASRGGPYFYEQYF.

Comments on this clonotype: At one end, the junction sequence differs from germline, possibly due to a read error. V gene TRBV5-1 combines with J gene TRBJ1-5; 8 bases fit TRBD1. CDR1 and CDR2 (germline): SGHRS, YFSETQ. The CDR3 loop spans 15 amino acids. CDR3 amino acids: CACSLTGVGGQPQHF. As DNA, the CDR3 is TGCGCCTGCAGCCTGACAGGGGTTGGGGGTCAGCCCCAGCATTTT.

The rearrangement joins TRBV2 to TRBJ2-7; TRBD1 matches at 8 bases. With V trimmed by 4 bases and J by 7 bases, 6 bases remained unmatched. CDR1 and CDR2 from the germline V gene are SNHLY and FYNNEI. CDR3 size: 13 residues. CDR3 loop: CASSGTGRREQYF. The CDR3 DNA sequence: TGTGCCAGCAGTGGGACAGGGAGAAGGGAGCAGTACTTC.